The next 22 T cell receptor beta chains were all read from a single sample in a study of shared clonotypes between healthy human individuals. The table came from immunoSEQ multiplex PCR; TCRdb's copy has only in-frame clones and leaves some out. The sample holds around 1 million clones; roughly 72% are singletons and the top ten take over 1.3%. Sequenced: memory CD4+ T cells sorted from blood. Documented subset: CD45RA-negative fraction. The receptors come from a man between 18 and 35 years old in good health.

The V gene is TRBV6-5, the J gene TRBJ1-5; D perhaps matches TRBD1 (5 bases). The ends were cut back, 5 bases at V and 1 base at J, with 9 bases in the middle. Germline CDR1 reads MNHEY; CDR2 reads SVGAGI. This CDR3 contains 14 residues. CDR3 protein: CASSTRQSNQPQHF. CDR3 sequence (DNA): TGTGCCAGCAGTACCCGACAGAGCAATCAGCCCCAGCATTTT.

To note about this clone: A much more abundant neighbour one base away suggests this may be a read error. The sample contains more than one DNA sequence encoding this CDR3. The chain links TRBV7-9 to TRBJ2-5; D possibly corresponds to TRBD1 (6 bases). Trimming took off 1 base at V and 5 bases at J, with 8 bases between the two ends. This CDR3 spans 13 amino acids. The V gene's germline CDR1 is SEHNR and CDR2 FQNEAQ (reference sequence). CDR3 DNA sequence: TGTGCCAGCAGCTTAGTGGGGGCGGAGACCCAGTACTTC. This gives the protein CASSLVGAETQYF.

This chain uses TRBV6-1 with TRBJ1-1, with TRBD1 as a possible D gene (5 bases). The CDR3 is 11 amino acids. Germline CDR1 is MNHNS and CDR2 is SASEGT. Deletions cut 5 bases from V and 11 bases from J, with 12 bases between. CDR3 sequence (DNA): TGTGCCAGCAGTACCGGGGCGGGGGCTTTCTTT. As protein: CASSTGAGAFF.

This chain joins TRBV5-6 and TRBJ2-7, with no clear D. V gave up 1 base and J gave up 5 bases, with 7 bases separating them. Germline CDR1 and CDR2: SGHDT and YYEEEE. This CDR3 has 12 residues. The chain's CDR3 is CASSLRDHEQYF. CDR3 DNA sequence: TGTGCCAGCAGCTTGAGAGACCACGAGCAGTACTTC.

This chain uses TRBV27 with TRBJ2-7; 10 bases align to TRBD2. Looked up from germline, CDR1 is MNHEY and CDR2 is SMNVEV (reference sequence). The CDR3 covers 15 residues. J lost 6 bases, V lost 4 bases, and 9 bases had no gene match. Written as DNA, the CDR3 is TGTGCCAGCAGTTCAGCGGGAGGGCCGTTGGTCGAGCAGTACTTC. Residues: CASSSAGGPLVEQYF.

This sequence joins TRBV20-1 and TRBJ2-1; D is possibly TRBD2 (6 bases). The CDR3 is 11 amino acids. CDR1 is DFQATT, CDR2 SNEGSKA, per germline (reference sequence). The CDR3 sequence: CMPRDGDEQFF. In DNA, the CDR3 is TGCATGCCGCGGGATGGCGATGAGCAGTTCTTC.

This clone appeared once. The chain uses TRBV27 and TRBJ1-1; D is unresolved. From germline, CDR1 is MNHEY and CDR2 SMNVEV (reference sequence). The CDR3 is 13 residues long. Trimming took off 1 base at V and 5 bases at J, with 8 bases between the two ends. Here the CDR3 DNA reads TGTGCCAGCAGTTTATACTCTGGAACTGAAGCTTTCTTT. It is translated as CASSLYSGTEAFF.

This sequence joins TRBV5-1 and TRBJ1-6; no firm D call. Germline V lookup: CDR1 SGHRS, CDR2 YFSETQ. V lost 2 bases and J lost 9, with 9 bases in between. CDR3 length equals 13 residues. CDR3 amino acids: CASSLNHLSPLHF. The CDR3 region has the DNA TGCGCCAGCAGCTTAAACCACCTTTCACCCCTCCACTTT.

This chain links TRBV7-9 with TRBJ1-1, with 10 positions matching TRBD1. Germline CDR1 is SEHNR and CDR2 is FQNEAQ (reference sequence). The CDR3 runs 16 residues. V was pared by 1 base and J by 1 base, with 3 bases of the junction left unmatched. The CDR3 region has the DNA TGTGCCAGCAGCTTAGGGGACAGGGGACCGAACACTGAAGCTTTCTTT. Its translation is CASSLGDRGPNTEAFF.

The V and J genes are TRBV30 and TRBJ2-7; D not resolved. The ends were cut back, 1 base at V and 5 bases at J, with 9 bases in the middle. CDR1 is GTSNPN, CDR2 SVGIG, per germline (reference sequence). This CDR3 spans 12 amino acids. This chain's CDR3 is CAWSARRDEQYF. Written as DNA, the CDR3 is TGTGCCTGGAGTGCACGTAGGGACGAGCAGTACTTC.

The chain carries TRBV27 and TRBJ2-7; 8 bases fit TRBD1. Unmatched junction bases numbered 3, after V lost 2 bases and J lost 0 bases. The CDR3 has 15 residues. Germline V gives CDR1 MNHEY, CDR2 SMNVEV (reference sequence). This CDR3 reads CASSLQGASSYEQYF. CDR3 sequence (DNA): TGTGCCAGCAGTTTACAGGGGGCGAGCTCCTACGAGCAGTACTTC.

This chain links TRBV2 with TRBJ1-5; the D is unclear. CDR3 length: 16 amino acids. V was pared by 3 bases and J by 1 base, with 13 bases between. Per the germline V gene, CDR1 is SNHLY and CDR2 is FYNNEI. The CDR3 DNA follows: TGTGCCAGCAGTGAGGGTTGGACGGAAAGCAATCAGCCCCAGCATTTT. As protein: CASSEGWTESNQPQHF.

CDR3: CASSSEPDARKNSPLHF. DNA of the CDR3: TGCGCCAGCAGCTCGGAGCCGGATGCGAGGAAAAATTCACCCCTCCACTTT. The chain carries TRBV5-1 and TRBJ1-6, with D uncertain. V was shortened by 3 bases and J by 7 bases, with 20 bases between the two germline ends. Germline-derived CDR1 and CDR2 are SGHRS and YFSETQ. The CDR3 consists of 17 residues.

V gene TRBV10-3 combines with J gene TRBJ2-1; the match to TRBD1 covers 9 bases. J gave up 6 bases and V 5 bases, and 11 bases lay outside the gene matches. Looked up from germline, CDR1 is ENHRY and CDR2 is SYGVKD. The CDR3 is 16 amino acids. Here the CDR3 reads CAISSPAGQGSNEQFF. CDR3 bases: TGTGCCATCAGTTCCCCTGCGGGACAGGGCTCCAATGAGCAGTTCTTC.

Regarding this clone: Other DNA variants within this sample encode the same CDR3. The V and J genes are TRBV18 and TRBJ2-6, with D unclear. The germline CDR1 and CDR2 sequences are KGHSH and LQKENI. There are 15 residues in the CDR3. V lost 3 bases and J lost 1, with 7 bases in between. The CDR3 nucleotides are TGTGCCAGCTCACCTCAAGGGTCTGGGGCCAACGTCCTGACTTTC. It codes for CASSPQGSGANVLTF.

This chain uses TRBV4-1 with TRBJ2-7; 11 bases are a match to TRBD2. The CDR3 has 17 amino acids. Trimming removed 0 bases from V and 4 bases from J; junction bases left unmatched: 8. Germline V lookup: CDR1 MGHRA, CDR2 YSYEKL. The CDR3 here is CASSQDDSGRVFYEQYF. CDR3 in DNA: TGCGCCAGCAGCCAAGACGATAGCGGGAGGGTTTTTTACGAGCAGTACTTC.

V is TRBV29-1 and J is TRBJ2-1; D uncertain. Trimming removed 1 base from V and 6 bases from J, with 4 bases in between. CDR3 size: 11 residues. Germline V gene sequence: CDR1 SQVTM, CDR2 ANQGSEA. The CDR3 here is CSVEVRNEQFF. For the CDR3, the DNA is TGCAGCGTTGAAGTGCGCAATGAGCAGTTCTTC.

The rearrangement links TRBV30 to TRBJ1-6, with a tentative D call TRBD1 (5 bases). CDR3 length: 16 residues. V dropped 2 bases and J dropped 9 bases, with 20 bases sitting between them. CDR1 and CDR2 from the germline V gene are GTSNPN and SVGIG (reference sequence). CDR3 loop: CAWSRLGAAGVSPLHF. The CDR3 nucleotides read TGTGCCTGGAGTAGACTTGGGGCAGCGGGCGTTTCACCCCTCCACTTT.

The V and J genes are TRBV7-2 and TRBJ2-2; possibly TRBD1 or TRBD2 for D (6 bases each). CDR1 and CDR2 (germline): SGHTA, FQGNSA. Trimming stripped 5 bases from V and 2 bases from J, with 15 bases between. This CDR3 has 16 residues. The CDR3 DNA sequence: TGTGCCAGCAGCCTAATGGGGGGCAGCAACACCGGGGAGCTGTTTTTT. Its translation: CASSLMGGSNTGELFF.

V is TRBV4-1 and J is TRBJ2-1; perhaps D is TRBD1 or TRBD2 (5 bases each). V shed 3 bases and J shed 7 bases, with 22 bases lying between them. The length of the CDR3 is 17 residues. Looked up from germline, CDR1 is MGHRA and CDR2 is YSYEKL. For the CDR3, the DNA is TGCGCCAGCAGCCACCTCCCGGGACCCTCGGCCCGTAATGAGCAGTTCTTC. Translation gives CASSHLPGPSARNEQFF.

This chain uses TRBV5-6 with TRBJ1-6; the D gene is possibly TRBD1 (5 bases). Per the germline V gene, CDR1 is SGHDT and CDR2 is YYEEEE. The CDR3 is made up of 18 amino acids. Trimming removed 4 bases at V and 7 bases at J, with 24 bases between. The CDR3 DNA sequence: TGTGCCAGCAGCGTGGACTCCCCGGGGCCCGGAGGCAATTCACCCCTCCACTTT. Translating gives CASSVDSPGPGGNSPLHF. The variable domain in full, completed from reference TRBV5-6 and TRBJ1-6, reads DAGVTQSPTHLIKTRGQQVTLRCSPKSGHDTVSWYQQALGQGPQFIFQYYEEEERQRGNFPDRFSGHQFPNYSSELNVNALLLGDSALYLCASSVDSPGPGGNSPLHFGNGTRLTVT.

The chain combines TRBV2 with TRBJ2-2; the D gene is possibly TRBD1 (6 bases). Germline lookup yields CDR1 SNHLY and CDR2 FYNNEI. This CDR3 is built from 15 residues. The V gene lost 4 bases and the J gene lost 4 bases, with 13 bases spanning the gap. CDR3 loop: CASSVNTGFTGELFF. CDR3 sequence (DNA): TGTGCCAGCAGTGTTAATACAGGGTTCACCGGGGAGCTGTTTTTT.